This T cell receptor beta chain was captured by sequencing in a study of T cell responses to AZD1222 COVID-19 vaccine. For the study at large: The study pooled second doses at about 4 or about 12 weeks.

This table comes from immunoSEQ multiplex PCR, and its TCRdb copy is limited to in-frame clones, with some not included. The sample holds about 93,000 clones, 80% to 90% seen once. To note about this clone: Its antigen is currently unknown.

Study-level points and caveats: Spike-wide coverage was observed for vaccine-associated CD4 TCRs, with dominant responses at 160-218 and 743-854. The reported proportion of spike-specific TCRs targeting unmutated variant regions was nearly half.

This receptor was identified in an adult in good health. The sequences come from peripheral blood, collected on day 0 of AZD1222 vaccination.

CDR3 coding DNA: TGTGCCAGCAGCGGACATATCGGTAATGAAAAACTGTTTTTT. Its protein is CASSGHIGNEKLFF. The rearrangement uses TRBV28 and TRBJ1-4; a possible D gene is TRBD1 (5 bases). V was trimmed by 6 bases and J by 4 bases, leaving 12 bases between them. CDR3 length equals 14 residues. Germline V lookup: CDR1 MDHEN, CDR2 SYDVKM.